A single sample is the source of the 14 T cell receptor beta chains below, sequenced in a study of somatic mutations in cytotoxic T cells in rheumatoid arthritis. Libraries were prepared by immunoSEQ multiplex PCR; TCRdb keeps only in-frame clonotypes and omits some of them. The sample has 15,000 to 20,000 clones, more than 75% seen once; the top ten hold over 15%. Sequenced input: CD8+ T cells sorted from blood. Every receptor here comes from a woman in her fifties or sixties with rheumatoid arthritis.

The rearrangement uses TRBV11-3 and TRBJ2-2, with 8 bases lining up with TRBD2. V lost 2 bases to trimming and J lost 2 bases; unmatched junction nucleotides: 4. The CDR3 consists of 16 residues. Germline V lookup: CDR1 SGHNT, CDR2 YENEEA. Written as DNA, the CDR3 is TGTGCCAGCAGCTTATTAGCGGGAAGAAACACCGGGGAGCTGTTTTTT. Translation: CASSLLAGRNTGELFF.

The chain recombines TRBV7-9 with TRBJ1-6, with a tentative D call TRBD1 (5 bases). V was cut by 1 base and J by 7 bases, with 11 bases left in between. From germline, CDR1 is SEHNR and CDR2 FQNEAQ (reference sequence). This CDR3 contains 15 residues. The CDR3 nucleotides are TGTGCCAGCAGCTTAGTTTCGGGGCAGAATTCACCCCTCCACTTT. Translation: CASSLVSGQNSPLHF.

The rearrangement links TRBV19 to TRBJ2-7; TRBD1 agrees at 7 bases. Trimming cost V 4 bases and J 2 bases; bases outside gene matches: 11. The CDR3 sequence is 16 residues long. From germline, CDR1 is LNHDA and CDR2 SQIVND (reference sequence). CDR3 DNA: TGTGCCAGTAGTACCCGAAGGGACAGCCGCCCCTACGAGCAGTACTTC. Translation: CASSTRRDSRPYEQYF. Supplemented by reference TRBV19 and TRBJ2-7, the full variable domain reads DGGITQSPKYLFRKEGQNVTLSCEQNLNHDAMYWYRQDPGQGLRLIYYSQIVNDFQKGDIAEGYSVSREKKESFPLTVTSAQKNPTAFYLCASSTRRDSRPYEQYFGPGTRLTVT.

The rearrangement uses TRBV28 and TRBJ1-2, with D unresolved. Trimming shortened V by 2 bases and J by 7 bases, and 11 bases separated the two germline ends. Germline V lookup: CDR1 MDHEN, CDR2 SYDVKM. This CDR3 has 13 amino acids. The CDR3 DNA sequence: TGTGCCAGCAGTTTAGCGGAAGCGCGTGGCTACACCTTC. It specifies CASSLAEARGYTF.

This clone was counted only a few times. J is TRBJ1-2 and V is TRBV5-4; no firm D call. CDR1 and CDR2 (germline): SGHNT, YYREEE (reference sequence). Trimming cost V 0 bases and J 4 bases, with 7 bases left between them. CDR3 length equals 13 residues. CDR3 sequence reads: CASSLAAPYGYTF. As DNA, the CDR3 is TGTGCCAGCAGCTTGGCAGCCCCCTATGGCTACACCTTC.

DNA of the CDR3: TGTGCCAGCACTACTAGTTCGACACCGAAACAAACCGGGGAGCTGTTTTTT. This encodes CASTTSSTPKQTGELFF. The rearrangement joins TRBV13 to TRBJ2-2, with a tentative D call TRBD2 (5 bases). This CDR3 region has 17 residues. Germline lookup yields CDR1 PRHDT and CDR2 FYEKMQ (reference sequence). V was shortened by 7 bases and J by 5 bases, with 23 bases between the two germline ends.

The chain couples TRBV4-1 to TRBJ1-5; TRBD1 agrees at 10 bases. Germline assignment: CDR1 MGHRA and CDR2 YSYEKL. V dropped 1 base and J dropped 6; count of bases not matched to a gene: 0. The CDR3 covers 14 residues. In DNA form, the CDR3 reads TGCGCCAGCAGCCAAGGGACAGGGGGTCAGCCCCAGCATTTT. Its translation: CASSQGTGGQPQHF.

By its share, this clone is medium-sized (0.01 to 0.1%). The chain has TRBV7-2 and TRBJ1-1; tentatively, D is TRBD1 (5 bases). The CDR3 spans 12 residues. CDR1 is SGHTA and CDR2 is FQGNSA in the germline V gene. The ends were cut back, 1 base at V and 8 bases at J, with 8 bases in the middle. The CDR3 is CASSLGGPEAFF. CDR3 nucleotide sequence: TGTGCCAGCAGCTTAGGGGGACCCGAAGCTTTCTTT.

CDR3 in amino acids: CASSGTGTSGYNEQFF. Written as DNA, the CDR3 is TGTGCCAGCAGCGGGACCGGGACTAGCGGATACAATGAGCAGTTCTTC. The chain carries TRBV7-3 and TRBJ2-1; TRBD2 matches at 11 bases. The germline gives CDR1 SGHTA, CDR2 FQGTGA. V was pared by 5 bases and J by 4 bases, with 7 bases of the junction left unmatched. This CDR3 is built from 16 residues.

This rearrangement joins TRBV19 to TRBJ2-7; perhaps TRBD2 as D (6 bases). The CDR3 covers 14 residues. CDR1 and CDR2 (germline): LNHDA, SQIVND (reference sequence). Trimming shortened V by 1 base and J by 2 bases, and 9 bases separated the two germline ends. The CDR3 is CASSIAGVTYEQYF. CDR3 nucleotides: TGTGCCAGTAGTATAGCGGGAGTTACCTACGAGCAGTACTTC.

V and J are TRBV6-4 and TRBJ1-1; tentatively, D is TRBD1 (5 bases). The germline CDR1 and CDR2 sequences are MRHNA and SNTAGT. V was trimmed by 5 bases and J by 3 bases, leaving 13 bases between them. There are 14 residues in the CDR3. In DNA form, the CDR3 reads TGTGCCAGCAGTCGGACCGCCAGGGACACTGAAGCTTTCTTT. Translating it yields CASSRTARDTEAFF.

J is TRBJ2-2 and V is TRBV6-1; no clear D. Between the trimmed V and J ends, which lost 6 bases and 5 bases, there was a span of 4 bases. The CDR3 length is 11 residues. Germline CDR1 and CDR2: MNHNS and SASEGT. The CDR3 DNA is TGTGCCAGCAGGGCGACCGGGGAGCTGTTTTTT. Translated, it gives CASRATGELFF.

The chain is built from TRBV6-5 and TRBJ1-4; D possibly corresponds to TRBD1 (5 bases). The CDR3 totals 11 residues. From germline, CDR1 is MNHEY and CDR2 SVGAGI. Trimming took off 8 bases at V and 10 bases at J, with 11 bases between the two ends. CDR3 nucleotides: TGTGCCAGCTCTGGGGGTGGAAAACTGTTTTTT. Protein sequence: CASSGGGKLFF.

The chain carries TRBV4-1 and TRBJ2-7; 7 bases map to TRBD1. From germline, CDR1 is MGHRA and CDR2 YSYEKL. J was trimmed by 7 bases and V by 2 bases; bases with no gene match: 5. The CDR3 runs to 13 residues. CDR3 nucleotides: TGCGCCAGCAGCCAAAACAGGGGCTGGGAGCAGTACTTC. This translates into CASSQNRGWEQYF.